This T cell receptor beta chain derives from a study of blood T cell repertoires in COVID-19. TCRdb keeps only in-frame clones here, not all; method: immunoSEQ multiplex PCR. The table has 30,000 to 35,000 clones, around 85% seen once. This clone was detected only a few times. This CDR3 spans 13 amino acids. V dropped 0 bases and J dropped 4 bases, with 6 bases sitting between them. CDR1 and CDR2 (germline): LGHNA, YNFKEQ. Sequencing used peripheral blood. This sequence originates from a man in his 70s with COVID-19, enrolled during active disease. The chain joins TRBV4-2 to TRBJ1-2; possible D gene TRBD1, 5 bases. The CDR3 loop reads CASSQEGGYGYTF. Written as DNA, the CDR3 is TGTGCCAGCAGCCAAGAGGGGGGCTATGGCTACACCTTC.